This T cell receptor (beta chain) is drawn from a study of blood T cell repertoires in COVID-19. The CDR3 has 13 amino acids. Unmatched junction bases numbered 0, after V lost 5 bases and J lost 4 bases. Germline assignment: CDR1 SGHNT and CDR2 YYREEE (reference sequence). Only in-frame clones appear in the TCRdb table, and some are missing; sequencing was by immunoSEQ multiplex PCR. The sample lists tens of thousands of clones, around 89% seen once, with about 15% in the top ten. The gene calls are TRBV5-4 and TRBJ2-3; 11 bases match TRBD2. The origin of this receptor is a man aged 70-80 years with active or convalescent COVID-19. The source material was peripheral blood. As DNA, the CDR3 is TGTGCCAGCAGTAGCGGGGGGGCAGATACGCAGTATTTT. Protein product: CASSSGGADTQYF.